Following are 13 T cell receptor beta chains from one sample sequenced in a study of blood T cell repertoires in COVID-19. Profiled with immunoSEQ multiplex PCR; TCRdb holds only in-frame clones, not every one. Among fewer than 200,000 clones listed, about 85% were seen once. Sequenced: peripheral blood. These receptors originate from a man aged 60 to 69 who had recovered from COVID-19.

This clone was seen a few times. The CDR3 DNA follows: TGTGCCAGCAGACCGGGACAGGGGAACGCTAACTATGGCTACACCTTC. Its translation is CASRPGQGNANYGYTF. J is TRBJ1-2 and V is TRBV28; TRBD1 aligns across 10 bases. Germline values: CDR1 MDHEN, CDR2 SYDVKM. V dropped 6 bases and J dropped 0; count of bases not matched to a gene: 7. The CDR3 loop spans 16 amino acids.

The chain uses TRBV11-2 and TRBJ2-5, with 10 bases aligning to TRBD1. Germline-derived CDR1 and CDR2 are SGHAT and FQNNGV. V trimming: 4 bases; J trimming: 4 bases; junction bases outside the gene matches: 3. The CDR3 runs to 14 residues. CDR3 sequence (DNA): TGTGCCAGCAGCTCCGGGACAGGGGTAGAGACCCAGTACTTC. It yields the protein CASSSGTGVETQYF. Full variable domain (missing parts from reference TRBV11-2 and TRBJ2-5): EAGVAQSPRYKIIEKRQSVAFWCNPISGHATLYWYQQILGQGPKLLIQFQNNGVVDDSQLPKDRFSAERLKGVDSTLKIQPAKLEDSAVYLCASSSGTGVETQYFGPGTRLLVL.

The V and J genes are TRBV6-6 and TRBJ2-3; 10 bases align to TRBD1. The CDR3 has 15 amino acids. V was clipped by 8 bases and J by 4 bases; unmatched bases: 9. Germline V gene sequence: CDR1 MNHNY, CDR2 SVGAGI (reference sequence). The CDR3 coding sequence is TGTGCCAGCGACACGGGGACAGGGGTCCCAGATACGCAGTATTTT. Protein sequence: CASDTGTGVPDTQYF.

V is TRBV5-5 and J is TRBJ2-7; D call uncertain. This CDR3 comprises 12 residues. Germline loops: CDR1 SGHKS, CDR2 YYEKEE (reference sequence). V was clipped by 0 bases and J by 6 bases, with 7 bases between them. The CDR3 is CASSLAASEQYF. Written as DNA, the CDR3 is TGTGCCAGCAGCTTGGCCGCGAGCGAGCAGTACTTC.

The V and J genes are TRBV6-1 and TRBJ2-2; 10 positions agree with TRBD1. Germline CDR1 is MNHNS and CDR2 is SASEGT. This CDR3 is 16 amino acids long. V gave up 4 bases and J gave up 3 bases; unmatched junction bases: 5. The CDR3 nucleotides are TGTGCCAGCAGTGTTTTGGGACAGGGGTACACCGGGGAGCTGTTTTTT. Its translation is CASSVLGQGYTGELFF.

The chain uses TRBV4-1 and TRBJ2-1; possible D gene TRBD2, 6 bases. V was pared by 2 bases and J by 6 bases, with 11 bases between. The CDR3 runs to 14 residues. Germline CDR1 and CDR2: MGHRA and YSYEKL. The CDR3 sequence: CASSQPRGSNEQFF. The CDR3 DNA is TGCGCCAGCAGCCAACCCCGGGGGAGCAATGAGCAGTTCTTC.

The CDR3 DNA is TGTGCCAGCAGCTTGTTACAGTTTAATGAAAAACTGTTTTTT. Translated, it gives CASSLLQFNEKLFF. This chain links TRBV5-8 with TRBJ1-4; no clear D. This CDR3 is 14 amino acids long. Trimming cost V 1 base and J 4 bases, with 8 bases left between them. Germline V gene sequence: CDR1 SGHTS, CDR2 YDEGEE.

This sequence joins TRBV3-1 (or the pseudogene TRBV3-2) and TRBJ2-3; weak D call: TRBD2 (6 bases). V shed 4 bases and J shed 3 bases, with 14 bases lying between them. Germline loops: CDR1 LGHDT, CDR2 YNNKEL (reference sequence). This CDR3 has 15 amino acids. In DNA, the CDR3 is TGTGCCAGCAGCCCCCAGGAGGGGCTGACAGATACGCAGTATTTT. Translating gives CASSPQEGLTDTQYF.

The CDR3 reads CASSEAGRGYEQYF. Here the CDR3 DNA reads TGTGCCAGCAGTGAAGCAGGCAGGGGTTACGAGCAGTACTTC. The chain is built from TRBV6-1 and TRBJ2-7; the D gene is possibly TRBD1 (6 bases). CDR1 is MNHNS, CDR2 SASEGT, per germline. The CDR3 has 14 residues. V was trimmed by 0 bases and J by 4 bases, leaving 10 bases between them.

The chain carries TRBV30 and TRBJ1-4; maybe TRBD1 (5 bases). Per the germline V gene, CDR1 is GTSNPN and CDR2 is SVGIG (reference sequence). Between the trimmed V and J ends, which lost 3 bases and 5 bases, there was a span of 16 bases. The CDR3 has 15 residues. The CDR3 loop is CAWSGAAGRNEKLFF. The CDR3 nucleotides are TGTGCCTGGAGCGGGGCGGCAGGGAGGAATGAAAAACTGTTTTTT.

The chain recombines TRBV30 with TRBJ1-5; 8 bases are a match to TRBD1. This CDR3 contains 14 residues. The germline CDR1 and CDR2 sequences are GTSNPN and SVGIG (reference sequence). Trimming cost V 1 base and J 7 bases; bases outside gene matches: 6. CDR3 nucleotide sequence: TGTGCCTGGAGTGGCAGGGGGCTTGGCCAGCCCCAGCATTTT. It is translated as CAWSGRGLGQPQHF.

The chain is built from TRBV21-1 and TRBJ2-5; the D call in the table, TRBD1, was not verified against the DNA. TRBV21-1 has pseudogene status. The CDR3 extends over 15 amino acids. The CDR3 bases are TGTGCCAGCAGCGCCGGACAGGCCAGGGGTGAGACCCAGTACTTC. It translates to CASSAGQARGETQYF.

This chain's CDR3 is CSVVRTGLKAFF. In DNA form, the CDR3 reads TGCAGCGTGGTTAGGACAGGGCTCAAAGCTTTCTTT. This rearrangement joins TRBV29-1 to TRBJ1-1, with 8 bases aligning to TRBD1. This CDR3 is built from 12 residues. Germline V gene lookup returns CDR1 SQVTM and CDR2 ANQGSEA. With V trimmed by 6 bases and J by 9 bases, 9 bases remained unmatched.